The rows below give T cell receptor beta chains drawn from one sample of a study of early stage breast cancer tumors. The table came from immunoSEQ multiplex PCR; TCRdb's copy has only in-frame clones and leaves some out. Altogether 32,000 or so clones are present, 72% being singletons, with the ten largest covering roughly 33%. The sequencing input was blood. The receptors come from a person aged 45 to 59 with breast cancer. CDR3s include the opening cysteine and the closing phenylalanine or tryptophan. The order of the fields is D gene, clone size, V gene, J gene, CDR3 DNA, CDR3 protein. D genes are given only for firm matches. A clone size is listed for some rows: how often the clone was seen (once, few, many), or a class if it is expanded.

-	-	TRBV27	TRBJ1-3	TGTGCCAGCAGTTTGAGGGAAGGAAACACCATATATTTT	CASSLREGNTIYF
TRBD2	-	TRBV4-3	TRBJ2-1	TGCGCCAGCAGCCAAGTGTGGGCTAGCGGGAGTCTCTACAATGAGCAGTTCTTC	CASSQVWASGSLYNEQFF
-	-	TRBV6-5	TRBJ1-2	TGTGCCAGCAGTTGGCTTGAGGGCAACTATGGCTACACCTTC	CASSWLEGNYGYTF
-	-	TRBV6-6	TRBJ2-3	TGTGCCAGCAGCGCTAGGGGGGGTGGCACAGATACGCAGTATTTT	CASSARGGGTDTQYF
-	-	TRBV7-3	TRBJ2-1	TGTGCCAGCAGCTTAACGGGGAGTCATGAGCAGTTCTTC	CASSLTGSHEQFF
-	-	TRBV2	TRBJ2-4	TGTGCCAGCAGTGATTTCGCGGGGCCGCGAGGGTTGTACTTC	CASSDFAGPRGLYF
TRBD2	-	TRBV2	TRBJ2-3	TGTGCCAGCATACCCAATTTAGCGGGAGGGGCCCCAGATACGCAGTATTTT	CASIPNLAGGAPDTQYF
-	-	TRBV27	TRBJ2-2	TGTGCCAGCAGTTTTCAACTTCCAAACACCGGGGAGCTGTTTTTT	CASSFQLPNTGELFF
TRBD1	-	TRBV6-5	TRBJ2-7	TGTGCCAGCAGACAGGGGGCCTACGAGCAGTACTTC	CASRQGAYEQYF
-	-	TRBV25-1	TRBJ2-3	TGTGCCAGCACCAATTCCGGGACTCGAAGTAGGGATACGCAGTATTTT	CASTNSGTRSRDTQYF
TRBD2	-	TRBV9	TRBJ2-3	TGTGCCAGCACGAGCGGGACTAGCACAGATACGCAGTATTTT	CASTSGTSTDTQYF
TRBD1	few	TRBV5-6	TRBJ2-7	TGTGCCAGCACGGGACAGGGGGGCTACGAGCAGTACTTC	CASTGQGGYEQYF
TRBD1	-	TRBV2	TRBJ1-2	TGTGCCAGCAGTGAAGCGAGATGGGACAGGGGAGACTATGGCTACACCTTC	CASSEARWDRGDYGYTF
-	-	TRBV5-1	TRBJ1-1	TGCGCCAGCAGCCGTGAGCAGGGGCATACTGAAGCTTTCTTT	CASSREQGHTEAFF
-	-	TRBV27	TRBJ2-5	TGTGCCAGCAGTCCCACTCCGGGCGGGGAGACCCAGTACTTC	CASSPTPGGETQYF
TRBD1	once	TRBV5-1	TRBJ1-1	TGCGCCAGCAGCGTGGGACAGGGCATGAACACTGAAGCTTTCTTT	CASSVGQGMNTEAFF
-	-	TRBV11-3	TRBJ2-1	TGTGCCAGCAGCTTGAGAATGGGCTACAATGAGCAGTTCTTC	CASSLRMGYNEQFF
TRBD1	-	TRBV5-1	TRBJ2-6	TGCGCCAGCAGCTTATCCGGGACAGGCCTTCCCTCTGGGGCCAACGTCCTGACTTTC	CASSLSGTGLPSGANVLTF
-	-	TRBV30	TRBJ2-6	TGTGCCTGGAGGGGATACTCTGGGGCCAACGTCCTGACTTTC	CAWRGYSGANVLTF
-	once	TRBV11-2	TRBJ2-1	TGTGCCAGCAGCCTCAACAATGAGCAGTTCTTC	CASSLNNEQFF
-	-	TRBV29-1	TRBJ2-1	TGCAGCGTTGGGCGGTCGGGCAATGAGCAGTTCTTC	CSVGRSGNEQFF
TRBD2	few	TRBV5-6	TRBJ2-7	TGTGCCAGCATCCTCACCGGGACTAGCGTTTACGAGCAGTACTTC	CASILTGTSVYEQYF
-	few	TRBV30	TRBJ1-5	TGTGCCTGGAGTCCGCGGGGGACCGATTCCATTGATAGCAATCAGCCCCAGCATTTT	CAWSPRGTDSIDSNQPQHF
-	-	TRBV7-2	TRBJ2-1	TGTGCCAGCAGCGAGTACGTCTTGGAGCAGTTCTTC	CASSEYVLEQFF
-	once	TRBV6-5	TRBJ2-1	TGTGCCAGCAGTTATGGGACTTCCCGCCTTTACAATGAGCAGTTCTTC	CASSYGTSRLYNEQFF
TRBD2	-	TRBV19	TRBJ2-1	TGTGCCAGTAACAAGCGGGGCGGGAGCAATGAGCAGTTCTTC	CASNKRGGSNEQFF
TRBD1	-	TRBV7-8	TRBJ2-7	TGTGCCAGCAGCTCGAATTCCGGGACAGGGGTCCGCGAGCAGTACTTC	CASSSNSGTGVREQYF
-	-	TRBV15	TRBJ1-4	TGTGCCACCAGGTACAGGGTGCGGGTAATGGGAATTCTGTTTTTT	CATRYRVRVMGILFF
TRBD1	once	TRBV7-3	TRBJ1-1	TGTGCCAGCAGCTTGGCGACAGGGGGGGCCACTGAAGCTTTCTTT	CASSLATGGATEAFF
-	-	TRBV7-3	TRBJ2-1	TGTGCCAGCAGCCCCCTAGGTGGCCTCTCCTACAATGAGCAGTTCTTC	CASSPLGGLSYNEQFF
TRBD2	-	TRBV5-1	TRBJ2-1	TGCGCCAGCAGCCCCGAGACTAGCCCCACCTACAATGAGCAGTTCTTC	CASSPETSPTYNEQFF
TRBD2	-	TRBV9	TRBJ2-1	TGTGCCAGCAGCGTAGATGGAGGGACTAGCGTCCTCGGAGCCTACAATGAGCAGTTCTTC	CASSVDGGTSVLGAYNEQFF
-	-	TRBV27	TRBJ2-7	TGTGCCAGCAGAACACTAGCTCGCGAGCAGTACTTC	CASRTLAREQYF
TRBD2	once	TRBV7-3	TRBJ2-5	TGTGCCAGCAGCTTAGGTACTAGCGGGAGTGAGACCCAGTACTTC	CASSLGTSGSETQYF
-	-	TRBV6-1	TRBJ2-5	TGTGCCAGCATGGCAGCTCAAGAGACCCAGTACTTC	CASMAAQETQYF
-	-	TRBV2	TRBJ2-5	TGTGCCACCTCAGGGGGGCAGTTGTCGGGAGAGACCCAGTACTTC	CATSGGQLSGETQYF
-	-	TRBV10-3	TRBJ2-1	TGTGCCATCAGTGAGGGCTACTACAATGAGCAGTTCTTC	CAISEGYYNEQFF
-	-	TRBV7-2	TRBJ2-3	TGTGCCAGCAGCTTAGACGGGGGGCAGGGGATGGCAGATACGCAGTATTTT	CASSLDGGQGMADTQYF
-	once	TRBV10-2	TRBJ2-1	TGCGCCACCCACCCCGGGGTCCCGGTCTACAATGAGCAGTTCTTC	CATHPGVPVYNEQFF
-	-	TRBV5-1	TRBJ1-2	TGCGCCAGCAGCTTGGAAGGGGTCGCCTATGGCTACACCTTC	CASSLEGVAYGYTF
-	once	TRBV5-1	TRBJ1-4	TGCGCCAGCAGCTTGGGGGACGCAACAACTAATGAAAAACTGTTTTTT	CASSLGDATTNEKLFF
-	-	TRBV7-2	TRBJ2-2	TGTGCCAGCAGCTTAGTTTTGGTTACCACCGGGGAGCTGTTTTTT	CASSLVLVTTGELFF
-	-	TRBV4-1	TRBJ2-2	TGCGCCAGCAGCCAAGTGTACCGGGCCCCCACCGGGGAGCTGTTTTTT	CASSQVYRAPTGELFF
TRBD2	-	TRBV7-2	TRBJ2-7	TGTGCCAGCAGCTTAGGGCTAGCGGGAGCCGAGGAGCAGTACTTC	CASSLGLAGAEEQYF
TRBD2	-	TRBV9	TRBJ2-7	TGTGCCAGCAGCGTAGGGAGCGGGAGCTACGAGCAGTACTTC	CASSVGSGSYEQYF
-	-	TRBV30	TRBJ1-1	TGTGCCTGGCGGCTCATGGGGACAATGAACACTGAAGCTTTCTTT	CAWRLMGTMNTEAFF
-	-	TRBV7-2	TRBJ2-5	TGTGCCAGCAGCCCCCAACTAGTTTTGGGGCCAGAGACCCAGTACTTC	CASSPQLVLGPETQYF
TRBD1	-	TRBV9	TRBJ2-5	TGTGCCAGCAGCGCCGGGACAGGGCAGGAAGAGACCCAGTACTTC	CASSAGTGQEETQYF
-	-	TRBV5-6	TRBJ1-6	TGTGCCAGCAGCTTGAGGTCCTCACCCCTCCACTTT	CASSLRSSPLHF
-	-	TRBV27	TRBJ2-1	TGTGCCAGCAGTTTAGGTCACTACAATGAGCAGTTCTTC	CASSLGHYNEQFF
-	few	TRBV29-1	TRBJ1-1	TGCAGCGCCGAAGGTGGGACTGAAGCTTTCTTT	CSAEGGTEAFF
-	-	TRBV4-2	TRBJ2-3	TGTGCCAGCAGCCAAGGGGACGGGACCTCTACGGATACGCAGTATTTT	CASSQGDGTSTDTQYF
-	-	TRBV11-2	TRBJ1-3	TGTGCCAGCAGCTTATTACAGGACCCAAGAGGAAACACCATATATTTT	CASSLLQDPRGNTIYF
-	-	TRBV5-4	TRBJ1-2	TGTGCCAGCAGCTTGGCCGCGGGAGGTACAAACTATGGCTACACCTTC	CASSLAAGGTNYGYTF